This section outlines one T cell receptor (beta chain) sequence together with its context. Measured with immunoSEQ multiplex PCR; TCRdb has only the in-frame clones, and not every one. The data hold some 20,000 clones, with around 89% observed a single time. The data stem from a study of blood T cell repertoires in COVID-19. Across the study: Sample material is recorded as cDNA or gDNA derived from T cells, B-cell-depleted T cells, or PBMCs.

This CDR3 comprises 13 residues. Per germline, CDR1 SGHRS and CDR2 YFSETQ. V shed 4 bases, J shed 6 bases, and the junction held 5 bases outside the gene matches. This sequence joins TRBV5-1 and TRBJ2-3; 7 bases are shared with TRBD2. Sequences were obtained from peripheral blood. The sequence was collected from a woman between 55 and 75 years old with active COVID-19. This CDR3 reads CASSPDGGDTQYF. In DNA form, the CDR3 reads TGCGCCAGCAGCCCTGACGGGGGGGATACGCAGTATTTT.